This entry lists 10 T cell receptor beta chains sequenced from one sample in a study of T-cell memory formation after mild COVID-19. TCRdb re-called the 5' RACE reads with MiXCR, one entry per CDR3 protein. The table has roughly 250,000 distinct CDR3 sequences, approximately 16% seen once. Input material: PBMCs or a T cell subset sorted from them (not recorded which). These receptors came from a man between 18 and 29 years old who had mild COVID-19 (a few samples of this study predate the infection). Cell type and time point are not known.

The chain uses TRBV20-1 and TRBJ2-3; maybe TRBD2 (6 bases). CDR1 and CDR2 from the germline V gene are DFQATT and SNEGSKA (reference sequence). V was trimmed by 0 bases and J by 6 bases, leaving 16 bases between them. The CDR3 sequence is 15 residues long. CDR3 DNA sequence: TGCAGTGCTAGAGATGGTTCCGGGGGAGCCGATACGCAGTATTTT. Translating it yields CSARDGSGGADTQYF.

The sample holds a few counts of this clonotype. The chain has TRBV5-1 and TRBJ2-1; 9 positions match TRBD1. Trimming at V came to 6 bases and at J to 7 bases, leaving 5 bases not matched to a gene. Germline CDR1 and CDR2: SGHRS and YFSETQ. This CDR3 spans 13 amino acids. In DNA form, the CDR3 reads TGCGCCAGCACCAGACAGGGGGGGAATGAGCAGTTCTTC. Translation gives CASTRQGGNEQFF.

This clonotype has a handful of counts. The J gene is TRBJ1-5, the V gene TRBV12-3 or TRBV12-4; TRBD1 agrees at 9 bases. V shed 9 bases, J shed 7 bases, and the junction held 10 bases outside the gene matches. The CDR3 has 14 amino acids. The CDR3 bases are TGTGCCAGTAAAAAATCGGACAGGGGACAGCCCCAGCATTTT. This encodes CASKKSDRGQPQHF.

This clonotype showed up just a few times. The CDR3 here is CASSLWGVDKNIQYF. Here the CDR3 DNA reads TGTGCCAGCAGTTTATGGGGGGTAGACAAAAACATTCAGTACTTC. V usage is TRBV12-3 or TRBV12-4 and J usage is TRBJ2-4, with D maybe TRBD2 (6 bases). The CDR3 spans 15 residues. V lost 2 bases and J 3 bases, leaving 11 bases between the germline ends.

This clonotype has only one observation. V and J are TRBV27 and TRBJ1-1; 12 nucleotides agree with TRBD1. Germline V lookup: CDR1 MNHEY, CDR2 SMNVEV (reference sequence). V lost 4 bases to trimming and J lost 7 bases; unmatched junction nucleotides: 10. The length of the CDR3 is 16 residues. The CDR3 coding sequence is TGTGCCAGCAGTTCGCCCGGGACAGGGGGCGATAGTGAAGCTTTCTTT. Encoded protein: CASSSPGTGGDSEAFF.

This chain links TRBV14 with TRBJ2-2, with D possibly matching TRBD2 (7 bases). Trimming took 2 bases from V and 5 from J, leaving 15 bases between them. The V gene's germline CDR1 is SGHDN and CDR2 FVKESK. CDR3 length: 16 residues. Here the CDR3 reads CASSQRPGGQTGELFF. CDR3 DNA: TGTGCCAGCAGCCAACGCCCCGGGGGGCAAACCGGGGAGCTGTTTTTT.

The chain couples TRBV6-2 or TRBV6-3 to TRBJ2-7, with D possibly TRBD1 on 5 matching bases. CDR3 length: 17 residues. Germline lookup yields CDR1 MNHEY and CDR2 SVGEGT. The ends were cut back, 0 bases at V and 2 bases at J, with 17 bases in the middle. The CDR3 DNA reads as TGTGCCAGCAGTTACTCCTCCCGACAGAACCCTACCTACGAGCAGTACGTC. Translating it yields CASSYSSRQNPTYEQYV.

V and J are TRBV5-1 and TRBJ2-3; D gene unclear. Germline CDR1 and CDR2: SGHRS and YFSETQ. CDR3 length equals 15 residues. The V gene lost 0 bases and the J gene lost 1 base, with 9 bases spanning the gap. In DNA form, the CDR3 reads TGCGCCAGCAGCTTGGCCCCGACGGGCACAGATACGCAGTATTTT. Protein: CASSLAPTGTDTQYF.

The chain joins TRBV7-2 to TRBJ2-1; D could derive from TRBD1 or TRBD2 (5 bases each). This CDR3 spans 15 amino acids. V was trimmed by 1 base and J by 1 base, leaving 8 bases between them. The V gene's germline CDR1 is SGHTA and CDR2 FQGNSA. CDR3 residues: CASSLGGWSYNEQFF. Here the CDR3 DNA reads TGTGCCAGCAGCTTAGGGGGGTGGTCCTACAATGAGCAGTTCTTC.

This clonotype was detected ten times or more. The chain carries TRBV7-2 and TRBJ2-7, with 11 bases that match TRBD2. Germline lookup yields CDR1 SGHTA and CDR2 FQGNSA. J gave up 4 bases and V 2 bases, and 1 base lay outside the gene matches. This CDR3 comprises 14 residues. Here the CDR3 reads CASSLTSGGYEQYF. In DNA, the CDR3 is TGTGCCAGCAGCTTAACTAGCGGGGGTTACGAGCAGTACTTC.